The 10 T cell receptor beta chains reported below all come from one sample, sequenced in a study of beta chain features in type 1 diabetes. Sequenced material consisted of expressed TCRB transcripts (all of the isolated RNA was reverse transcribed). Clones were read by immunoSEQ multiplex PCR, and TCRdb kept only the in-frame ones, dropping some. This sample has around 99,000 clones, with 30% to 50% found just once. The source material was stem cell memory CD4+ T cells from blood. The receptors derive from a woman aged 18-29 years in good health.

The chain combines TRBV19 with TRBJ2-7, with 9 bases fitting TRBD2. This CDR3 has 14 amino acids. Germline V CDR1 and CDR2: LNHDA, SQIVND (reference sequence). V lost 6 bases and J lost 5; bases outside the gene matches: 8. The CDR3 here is CASRAQLAGNEQYF. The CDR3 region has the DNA TGTGCCAGTAGGGCCCAACTAGCGGGCAACGAGCAGTACTTC. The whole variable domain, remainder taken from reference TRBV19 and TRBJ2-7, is DGGITQSPKYLFRKEGQNVTLSCEQNLNHDAMYWYRQDPGQGLRLIYYSQIVNDFQKGDIAEGYSVSREKKESFPLTVTSAQKNPTAFYLCASRAQLAGNEQYFGPGTRLTVT.

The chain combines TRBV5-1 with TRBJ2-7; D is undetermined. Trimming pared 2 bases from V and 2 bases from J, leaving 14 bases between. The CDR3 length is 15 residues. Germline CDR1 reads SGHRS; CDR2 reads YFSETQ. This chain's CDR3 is CASSFGAVAPYEQYF. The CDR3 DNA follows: TGCGCCAGCAGCTTTGGAGCCGTCGCTCCCTACGAGCAGTACTTC.

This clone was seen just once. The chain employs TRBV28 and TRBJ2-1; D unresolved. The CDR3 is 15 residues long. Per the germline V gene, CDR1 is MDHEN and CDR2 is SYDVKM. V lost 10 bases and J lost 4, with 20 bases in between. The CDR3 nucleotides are TGTGCCACCTCCCTGGGCCAGCTCTATTACAATGAGCAGTTCTTC. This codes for CATSLGQLYYNEQFF.

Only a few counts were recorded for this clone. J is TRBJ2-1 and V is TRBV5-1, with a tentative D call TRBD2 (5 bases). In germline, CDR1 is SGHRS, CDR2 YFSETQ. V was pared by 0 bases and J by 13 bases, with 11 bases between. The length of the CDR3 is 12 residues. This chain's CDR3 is CASSLAGSPQFF. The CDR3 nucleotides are TGCGCCAGCAGCTTGGCGGGGTCCCCCCAGTTCTTC.

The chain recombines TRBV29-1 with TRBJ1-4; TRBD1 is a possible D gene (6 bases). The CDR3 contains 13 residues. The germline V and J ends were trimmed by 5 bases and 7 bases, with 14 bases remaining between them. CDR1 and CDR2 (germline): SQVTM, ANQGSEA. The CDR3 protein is CSVCKTRGEKLFF. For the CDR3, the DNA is TGCAGCGTTTGTAAAACCAGGGGTGAAAAACTGTTTTTT.

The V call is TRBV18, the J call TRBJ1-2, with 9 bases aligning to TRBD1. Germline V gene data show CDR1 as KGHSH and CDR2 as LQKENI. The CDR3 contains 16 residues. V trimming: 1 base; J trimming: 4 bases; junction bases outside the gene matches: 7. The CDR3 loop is CASSPLRTGDPYGYTF. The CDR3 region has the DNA TGTGCCAGCTCACCACTCCGGACAGGGGATCCCTATGGCTACACCTTC.

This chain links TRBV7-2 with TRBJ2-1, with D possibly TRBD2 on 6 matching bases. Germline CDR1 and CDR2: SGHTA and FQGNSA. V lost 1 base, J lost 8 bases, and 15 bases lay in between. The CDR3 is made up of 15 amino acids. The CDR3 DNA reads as TGTGCCAGCAGCTTAGTGGTTGGGACGGGAGATGAGCAGTTCTTC. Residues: CASSLVVGTGDEQFF.

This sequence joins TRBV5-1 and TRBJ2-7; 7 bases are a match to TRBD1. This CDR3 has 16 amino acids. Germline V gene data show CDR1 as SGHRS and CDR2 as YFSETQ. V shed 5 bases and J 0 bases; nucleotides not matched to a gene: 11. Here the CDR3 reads CASRDQPGGGSYEQYF. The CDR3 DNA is TGCGCCAGCAGGGACCAACCAGGGGGTGGCTCCTACGAGCAGTACTTC.

The CDR3 nucleotides are TGTGCCAGCAGGAATTCAGGTCCTTTCTACGAGCAGTACTTC. It codes for CASRNSGPFYEQYF. The chain uses TRBV6-5 and TRBJ2-7; D not certain. The ends were cut back, 6 bases at V and 3 bases at J, with 15 bases in the middle. CDR3 size: 14 residues. Germline loops: CDR1 MNHEY, CDR2 SVGAGI.

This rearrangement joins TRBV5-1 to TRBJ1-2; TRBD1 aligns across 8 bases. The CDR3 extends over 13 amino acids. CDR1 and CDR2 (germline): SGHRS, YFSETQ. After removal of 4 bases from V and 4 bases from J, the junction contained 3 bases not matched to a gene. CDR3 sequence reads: CASSPGQAYGYTF. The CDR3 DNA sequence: TGCGCCAGCAGCCCGGGACAGGCCTATGGCTACACCTTC.